This T cell receptor (beta chain) was sequenced in a study of blood T cell repertoires in COVID-19. In the study overall: There were acute and convalescent COVID-19 samples, and they came from the United States, Italy and Spain. T cells, B-cell-depleted T cells, or PBMCs supplied cDNA or gDNA.

CDR1 is SQVTM, CDR2 ANQGSEA, per germline. The CDR3 has 13 amino acids. Trimming removed 7 bases from V and 5 bases from J; junction bases left unmatched: 5. Original processing notes: Estimated nucleated cell counts came from reference gene primer amplification. TCRdb keeps only in-frame clones here, not all; method: immunoSEQ multiplex PCR. D and trimming were read from the DNA, whereas the V and J calls and clone size are those reported in that table. This sample yields 200,000 to 300,000 clones, of which 70% to 90% are seen a single time; over 2% belongs to the top ten. The sequencing sample was made of PBMCs or T cells enriched from blood (not recorded which). The sequence derives from a woman in her thirties or forties with acute COVID-19. This rearrangement joins TRBV29-1 to TRBJ2-3, with TRBD2 matching over 11 bases. Written as DNA, the CDR3 is TGCAGCGGGAGCCTAGCGGGAGGAGATACGCAGTATTTT. Translated: CSGSLAGGDTQYF.